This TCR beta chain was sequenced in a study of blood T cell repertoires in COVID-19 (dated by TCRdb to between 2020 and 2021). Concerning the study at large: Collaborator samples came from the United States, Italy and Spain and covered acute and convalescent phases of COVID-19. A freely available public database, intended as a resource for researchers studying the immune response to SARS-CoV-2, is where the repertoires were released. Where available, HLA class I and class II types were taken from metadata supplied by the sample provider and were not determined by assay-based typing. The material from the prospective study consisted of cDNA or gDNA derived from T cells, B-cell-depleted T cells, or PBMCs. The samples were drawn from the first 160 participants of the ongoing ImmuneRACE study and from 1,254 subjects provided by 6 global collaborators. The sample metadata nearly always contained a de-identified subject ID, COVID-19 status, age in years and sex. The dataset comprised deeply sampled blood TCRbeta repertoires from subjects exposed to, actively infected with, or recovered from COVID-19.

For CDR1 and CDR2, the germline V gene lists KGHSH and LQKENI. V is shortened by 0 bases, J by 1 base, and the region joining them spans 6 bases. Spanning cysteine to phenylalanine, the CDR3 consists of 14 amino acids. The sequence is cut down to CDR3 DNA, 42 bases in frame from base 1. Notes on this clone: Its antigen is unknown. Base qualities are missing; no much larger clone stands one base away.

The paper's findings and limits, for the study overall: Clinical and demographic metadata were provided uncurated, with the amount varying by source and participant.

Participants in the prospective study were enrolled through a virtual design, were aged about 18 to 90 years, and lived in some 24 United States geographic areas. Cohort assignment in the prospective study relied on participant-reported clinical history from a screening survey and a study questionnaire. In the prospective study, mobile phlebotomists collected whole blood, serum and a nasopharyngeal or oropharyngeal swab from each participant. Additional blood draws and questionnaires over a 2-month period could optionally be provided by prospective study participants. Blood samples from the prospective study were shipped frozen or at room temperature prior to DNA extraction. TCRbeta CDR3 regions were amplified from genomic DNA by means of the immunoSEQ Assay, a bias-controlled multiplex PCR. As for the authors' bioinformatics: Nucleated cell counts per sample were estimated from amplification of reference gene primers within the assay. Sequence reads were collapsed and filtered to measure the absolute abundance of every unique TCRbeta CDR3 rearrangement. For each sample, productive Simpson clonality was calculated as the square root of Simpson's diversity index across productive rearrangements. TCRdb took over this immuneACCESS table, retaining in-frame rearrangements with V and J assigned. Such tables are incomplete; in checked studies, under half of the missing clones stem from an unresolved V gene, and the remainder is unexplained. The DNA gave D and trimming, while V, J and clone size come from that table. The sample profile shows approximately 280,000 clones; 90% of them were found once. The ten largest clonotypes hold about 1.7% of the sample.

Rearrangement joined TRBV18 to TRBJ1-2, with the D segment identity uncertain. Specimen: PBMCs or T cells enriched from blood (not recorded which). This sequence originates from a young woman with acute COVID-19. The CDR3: CASSPPNSNYGYTF. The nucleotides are TGTGCCAGCTCACCACCGAACAGTAACTATGGCTACACCTTC.